Reported below is one T cell receptor (beta chain). There is no known antigen for this receptor. Base-call qualities are not available, and no considerably larger clone is one nucleotide away. The data originate from a study of blood T cell repertoires in COVID-19 (dated by TCRdb to the early 2020s). In the study overall: The collaborator samples originated in the United States, Italy and Spain and spanned the acute and convalescent phases of COVID-19. The prospective study material was composed of cDNA or gDNA derived from T cells, B-cell-depleted T cells, or PBMCs. The dataset comprised deeply sampled blood TCRbeta repertoires from subjects exposed to, actively infected with, or recovered from COVID-19. A freely available public database, intended as a resource for researchers studying the immune response to SARS-CoV-2, is where the repertoires were released. Samples came from the ongoing ImmuneRACE study (first 160 participants) plus 1,254 subjects from 6 global collaborators. A de-identified subject ID, COVID-19 status, age in years and sex were almost always included in the sample metadata. HLA class I and class II types, where available, came from metadata supplied by the sample provider rather than from assay-based typing.

What the research found in general, with its limitations: Clinical and demographic metadata were provided uncurated, with the amount varying by source and participant.

Whole blood was collected in K2EDTA tubes by collaborating institutions according to the institutions' own protocols. For TCRbeta analysis, collaborators shipped samples in one of three forms: frozen whole blood, isolated PBMCs, or DNA extracted from either of those sample types. The CDR3 has 16 amino acids, counting the end cysteine and phenylalanine. Only the CDR3 portion is preserved as DNA: 48 bases, with reading frame beginning at the first base. CDR1 and CDR2 are read off the germline V gene (reference sequence) as SGHNT and YYREEE. For this chain, trimming is 0 bases at the V end and 0 bases at the J end, and the number of junction bases without a gene match is 5. The immunoSEQ Assay, a bias-controlled multiplex PCR, was used to amplify TCRbeta CDR3 regions from genomic DNA. The authors' pipeline ran thus. The number of nucleated cells in each sample was estimated by amplification of reference gene primers within the assay. Sequence reads were collapsed and filtered to measure the absolute abundance of every unique TCRbeta CDR3 rearrangement. Productive Simpson clonality was computed per sample as the square root of Simpson's diversity index over productive rearrangements. This is the immuneACCESS table as TCRdb keeps it, with only in-frame sequences that have V and J called. A part of the clones is gone; compared with another copy, unresolved V genes explain less than half, and the rest is unexplained. The DNA was the basis for D and trimming; V, J and clone size are from that table. The sample has roughly 130,000 clones on record, just under 85% of them singletons. About 16% of the sample is taken by the ten largest.

Material for sequencing was peripheral blood. The clonotype originates from a woman aged 45-65 years with acute or convalescent COVID-19. The sequence joins TRBV5-4 to TRBJ1-2; the central 7 bases match TRBD1. The CDR3 protein sequence reads: CASSLAGTASNYGYTF. The bases read TGTGCCAGCAGCTTGGCAGGGACAGCCTCTAACTATGGCTACACCTTC.